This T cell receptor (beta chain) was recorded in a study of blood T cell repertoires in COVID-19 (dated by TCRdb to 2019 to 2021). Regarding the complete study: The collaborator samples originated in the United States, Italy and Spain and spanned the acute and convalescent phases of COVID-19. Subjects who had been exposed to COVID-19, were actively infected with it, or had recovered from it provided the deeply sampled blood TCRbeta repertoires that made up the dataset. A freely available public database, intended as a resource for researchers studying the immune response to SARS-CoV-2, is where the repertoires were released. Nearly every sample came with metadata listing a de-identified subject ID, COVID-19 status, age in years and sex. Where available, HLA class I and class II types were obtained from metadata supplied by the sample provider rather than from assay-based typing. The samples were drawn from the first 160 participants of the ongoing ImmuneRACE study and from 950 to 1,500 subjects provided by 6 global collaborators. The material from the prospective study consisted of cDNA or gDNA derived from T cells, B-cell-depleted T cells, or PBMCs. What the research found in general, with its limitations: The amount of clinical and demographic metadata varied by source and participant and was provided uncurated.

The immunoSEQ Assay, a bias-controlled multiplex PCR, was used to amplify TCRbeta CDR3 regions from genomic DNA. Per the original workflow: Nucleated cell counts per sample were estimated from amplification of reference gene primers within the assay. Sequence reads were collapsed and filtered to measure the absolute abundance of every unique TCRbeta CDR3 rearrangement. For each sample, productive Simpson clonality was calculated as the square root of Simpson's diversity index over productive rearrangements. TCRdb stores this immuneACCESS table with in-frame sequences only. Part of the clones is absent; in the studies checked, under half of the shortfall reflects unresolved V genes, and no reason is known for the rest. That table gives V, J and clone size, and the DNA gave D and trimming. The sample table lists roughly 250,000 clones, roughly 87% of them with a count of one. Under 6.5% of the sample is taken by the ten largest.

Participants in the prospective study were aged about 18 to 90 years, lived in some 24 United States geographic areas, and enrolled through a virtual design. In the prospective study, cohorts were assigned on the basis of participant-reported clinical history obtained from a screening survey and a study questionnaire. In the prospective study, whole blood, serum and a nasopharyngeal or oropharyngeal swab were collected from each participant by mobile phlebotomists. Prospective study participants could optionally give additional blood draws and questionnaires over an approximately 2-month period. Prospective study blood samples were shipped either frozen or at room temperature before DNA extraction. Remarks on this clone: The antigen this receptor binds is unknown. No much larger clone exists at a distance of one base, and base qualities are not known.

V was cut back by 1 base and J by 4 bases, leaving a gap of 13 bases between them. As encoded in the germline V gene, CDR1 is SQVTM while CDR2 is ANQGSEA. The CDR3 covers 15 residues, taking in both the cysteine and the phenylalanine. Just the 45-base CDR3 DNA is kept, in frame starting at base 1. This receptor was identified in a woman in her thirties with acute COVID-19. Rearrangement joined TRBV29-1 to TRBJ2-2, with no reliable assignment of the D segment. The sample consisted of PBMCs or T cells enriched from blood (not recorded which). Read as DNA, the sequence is TGCAGCGTTGAAGGGAGCGACTCTCCCACCGGGGAGCTGTTTTTT. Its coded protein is CSVEGSDSPTGELFF.